This T cell receptor beta chain was recovered during a study of spatial heterogeneity in lung cancer. Study context: Each distinct TCR and UMI combination averaged more than ten appearances in raw reads.

Points from the study as a whole: Counts of expanded alpha and beta TCRs within tumors tracked the tumor nonsynonymous mutation count. Tumor T cell coverage was estimated at around 7.4% for alpha and roughly 13% for beta chains.

Regarding time point: sample taken at primary tumor resection. Frozen PBMC, nontumor lung or tumor provided whole RNA, which was sequenced unsorted. The library protocol tagged each TCR cDNA with a unique molecular identifier. TCRdb re-called the 5' RACE reads through MiXCR, storing one row per CDR3 protein. The sample has 13,000 to 15,000 distinct CDR3 sequences, over 3.5% seen once. This clonotype has a count of ten or more. Antigen specificity is unknown. This clonotype originated in a female donor with early-stage non-small cell lung cancer. The sequenced sample was lung tumor tissue, obtained at surgery.

The CDR3 region has the DNA TGCAGTGCTAGGGTGGCAGGAGGGTACCAAGAGACCCAGTACTTC. Its protein is CSARVAGGYQETQYF. The V and J genes are TRBV20-1 and TRBJ2-5, with a weak D call TRBD2 (6 bases). The CDR3 spans 15 residues. The germline gives CDR1 DFQATT, CDR2 SNEGSKA (reference sequence). The germline V and J ends were trimmed by 3 bases and 0 bases, with 14 bases remaining between them.